The T cell receptor (beta chain) described here comes from a study of blood T cells in healthy people across ages. A J-beta primer mix and a sample-barcoded 5' primer were used in a second PCR of about 7 to 12 cycles. In TCRdb, the 5' RACE reads were re-called with MiXCR into one record per CDR3 protein. The table records about 1.6 million distinct CDR3 sequences, around 36% of them present only once. The CDR3 has 17 amino acids. Trimming cost V 0 bases and J 2 bases, with 16 bases left between them. Germline loops: CDR1 ENHRY, CDR2 SYGVKD. This clonotype was seen a single time. A much larger clone differs by one base, so this may be a read error.

Sequencing input: blood. The sequence was obtained from a woman in her twenties or thirties in good health. This chain links TRBV10-3 with TRBJ2-5; D is perhaps TRBD1 (7 bases). For the CDR3, the DNA is TGTGCCATCAGTGAGTCACAGGGGAGGTCAGGGCAAGAGACCCAGTACTTC. Translating gives CAISESQGRSGQETQYF.